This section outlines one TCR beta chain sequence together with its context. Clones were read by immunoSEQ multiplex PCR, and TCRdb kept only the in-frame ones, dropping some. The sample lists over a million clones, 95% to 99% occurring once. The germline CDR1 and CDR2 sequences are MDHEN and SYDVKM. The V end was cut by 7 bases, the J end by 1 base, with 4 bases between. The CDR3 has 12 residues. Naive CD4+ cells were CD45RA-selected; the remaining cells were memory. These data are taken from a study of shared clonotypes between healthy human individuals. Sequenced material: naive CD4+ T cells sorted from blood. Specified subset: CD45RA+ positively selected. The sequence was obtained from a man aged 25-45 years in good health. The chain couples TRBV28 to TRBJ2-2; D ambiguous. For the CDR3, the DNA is TGTGCCAGCAATAGGAACACCGGGGAGCTGTTTTTT. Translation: CASNRNTGELFF.